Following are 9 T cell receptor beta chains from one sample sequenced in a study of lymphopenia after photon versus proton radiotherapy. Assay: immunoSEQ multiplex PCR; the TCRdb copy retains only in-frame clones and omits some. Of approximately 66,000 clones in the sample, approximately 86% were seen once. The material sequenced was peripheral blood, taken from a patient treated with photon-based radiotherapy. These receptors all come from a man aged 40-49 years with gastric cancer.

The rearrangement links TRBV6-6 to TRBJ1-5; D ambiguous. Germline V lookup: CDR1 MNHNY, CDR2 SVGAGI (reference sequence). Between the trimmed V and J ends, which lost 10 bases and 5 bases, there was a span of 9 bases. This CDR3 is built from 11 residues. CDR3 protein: CANQQDQPQHF. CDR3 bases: TGTGCCAACCAGCAGGATCAGCCCCAGCATTTT.

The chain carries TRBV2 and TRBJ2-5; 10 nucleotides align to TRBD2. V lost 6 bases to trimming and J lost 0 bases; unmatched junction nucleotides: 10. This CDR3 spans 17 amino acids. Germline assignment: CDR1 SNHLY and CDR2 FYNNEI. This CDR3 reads CASRGASGGPYQETQYF. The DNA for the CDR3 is TGTGCCAGCAGGGGGGCTAGCGGGGGCCCGTACCAAGAGACCCAGTACTTC. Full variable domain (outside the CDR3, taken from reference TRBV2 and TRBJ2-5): EPEVTQTPSHQVTQMGQEVILRCVPISNHLYFYWYRQILGQKVEFLVSFYNNEISEKSEIFDDQFSVERPDGSNFTLKIRSTKLEDSAMYFCASRGASGGPYQETQYFGPGTRLLVL.

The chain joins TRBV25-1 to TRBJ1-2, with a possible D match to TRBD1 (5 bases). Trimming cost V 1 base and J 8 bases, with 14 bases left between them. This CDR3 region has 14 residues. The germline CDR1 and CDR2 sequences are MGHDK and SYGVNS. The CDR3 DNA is TGTGCCAGCAGTGAATCAGTGGCAGGGACCGGCTACACCTTC. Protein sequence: CASSESVAGTGYTF.

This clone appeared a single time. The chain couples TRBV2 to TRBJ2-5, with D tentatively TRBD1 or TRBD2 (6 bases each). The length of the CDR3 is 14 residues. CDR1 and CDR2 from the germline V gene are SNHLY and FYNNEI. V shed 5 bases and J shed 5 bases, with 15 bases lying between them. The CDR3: CASSWFGGRETQYF. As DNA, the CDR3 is TGTGCCAGCAGTTGGTTCGGGGGCCGGGAGACCCAGTACTTC.

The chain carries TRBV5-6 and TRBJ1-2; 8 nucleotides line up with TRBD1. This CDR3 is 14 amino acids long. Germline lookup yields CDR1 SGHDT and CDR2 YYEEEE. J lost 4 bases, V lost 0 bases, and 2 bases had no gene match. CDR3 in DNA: TGTGCCAGCAGCTTGGGAACAGGGGGCTATGGCTACACCTTC. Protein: CASSLGTGGYGYTF. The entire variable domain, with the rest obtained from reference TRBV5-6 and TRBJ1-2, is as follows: DAGVTQSPTHLIKTRGQQVTLRCSPKSGHDTVSWYQQALGQGPQFIFQYYEEEERQRGNFPDRFSGHQFPNYSSELNVNALLLGDSALYLCASSLGTGGYGYTFGSGTRLTVV.

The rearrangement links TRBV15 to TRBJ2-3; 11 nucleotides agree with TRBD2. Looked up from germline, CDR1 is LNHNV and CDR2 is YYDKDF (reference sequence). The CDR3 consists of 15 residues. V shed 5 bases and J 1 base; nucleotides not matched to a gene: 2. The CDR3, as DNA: TGTGCCACCAGCTTTAGCGGGGGGGGCACAGATACGCAGTATTTT. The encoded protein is CATSFSGGGTDTQYF. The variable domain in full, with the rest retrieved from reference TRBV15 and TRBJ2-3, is DAMVIQNPRYQVTQFGKPVTLSCSQTLNHNVMYWYQQKSSQAPKLLFHYYDKDFNNEADTPDNFQSRRPNTSFCFLDIRSPGLGDTAMYLCATSFSGGGTDTQYFGPGTRLTVL.

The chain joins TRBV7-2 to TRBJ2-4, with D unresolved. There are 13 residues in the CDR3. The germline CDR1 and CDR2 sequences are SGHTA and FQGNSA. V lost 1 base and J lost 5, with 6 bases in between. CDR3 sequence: CASSLGGENIQYF. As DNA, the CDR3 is TGTGCCAGCAGCTTAGGAGGAGAAAACATTCAGTACTTC.

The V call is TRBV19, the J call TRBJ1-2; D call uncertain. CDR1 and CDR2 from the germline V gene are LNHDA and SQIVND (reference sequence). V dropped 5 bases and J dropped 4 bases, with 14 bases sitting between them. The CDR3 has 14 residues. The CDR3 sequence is CASSSSAATYGYTF. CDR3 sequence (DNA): TGTGCCAGTAGTTCCTCCGCAGCCACCTATGGCTACACCTTC.

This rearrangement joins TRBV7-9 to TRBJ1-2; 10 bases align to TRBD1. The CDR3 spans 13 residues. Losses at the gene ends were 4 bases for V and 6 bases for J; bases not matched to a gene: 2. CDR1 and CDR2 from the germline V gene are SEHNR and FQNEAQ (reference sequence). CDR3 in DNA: TGTGCCAGCAGCTCCGGGACAGGGGATGGCTACACCTTC. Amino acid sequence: CASSSGTGDGYTF.